The source of this T cell receptor beta chain is a study of T cell repertoires in cytomegalovirus infection. This clonotype was observed many times. The antigen is not known. Findings of the study overall: Predominance within the ex vivo response was attributable to HLA-C-restricted CMV-specific TCR beta clonotypes.

Germline V lookup: CDR1 SGHTA, CDR2 FQGNSA. Trimming took 0 bases from V and 7 from J, leaving 4 bases between them. The CDR3 extends over 12 amino acids. TCRdb re-called the reads through MiXCR, storing one row per CDR3 protein. This table has 600,000 to 700,000 distinct CDR3 sequences, around 32% appearing once. The receptor comes from a human donor in good health (CMV status not recorded). Some clones in this sample may be carry-over from other donors' samples. The specimen comprised cultured PBMCs, sampled from culture after CMV antigen stimulation. The chain employs TRBV7-2 and TRBJ2-1, with D uncertain. CDR3 sequence (DNA): TGTGCCAGCAGCTTAGCGTGGAATGAGCAGTTCTTC. Its translation: CASSLAWNEQFF. The variable domain in full, completed from reference TRBV7-2 and TRBJ2-1, reads GAGVSQSPSNKVTEKGKDVELRCDPISGHTALYWYRQSLGQGLEFLIYFQGNSAPDKSGLPSDRFSAERTGGSVSTLTIQRTQQEDSAVYLCASSLAWNEQFFGPGTRLTVL.